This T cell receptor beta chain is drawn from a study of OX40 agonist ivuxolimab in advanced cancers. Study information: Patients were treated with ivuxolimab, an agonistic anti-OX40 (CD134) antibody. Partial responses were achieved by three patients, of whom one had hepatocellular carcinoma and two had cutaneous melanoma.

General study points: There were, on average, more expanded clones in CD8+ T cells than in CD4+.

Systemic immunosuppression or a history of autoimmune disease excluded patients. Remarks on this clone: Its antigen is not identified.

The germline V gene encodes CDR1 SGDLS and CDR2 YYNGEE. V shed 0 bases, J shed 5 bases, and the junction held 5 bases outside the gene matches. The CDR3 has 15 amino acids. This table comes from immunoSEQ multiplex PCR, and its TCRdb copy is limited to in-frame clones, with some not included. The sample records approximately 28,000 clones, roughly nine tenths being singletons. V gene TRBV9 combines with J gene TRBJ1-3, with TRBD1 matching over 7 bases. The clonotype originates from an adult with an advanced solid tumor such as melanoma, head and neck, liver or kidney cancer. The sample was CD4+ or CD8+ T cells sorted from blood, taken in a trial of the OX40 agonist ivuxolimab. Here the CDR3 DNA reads TGTGCCAGCAGCGTAGGGCAGGGGGGAAGAAACACCATATATTTT. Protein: CASSVGQGGRNTIYF. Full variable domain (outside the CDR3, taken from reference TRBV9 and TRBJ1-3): DSGVTQTPKHLITATGQRVTLRCSPRSGDLSVYWYQQSLDQGLQFLIQYYNGEERAKGNILERFSAQQFPDLHSELNLSSLELGDSALYFCASSVGQGGRNTIYFGEGSWLTVV.